The TCR beta chain under discussion was sequenced for a study of blood T cell repertoires in COVID-19. About the research overall: Spain, Italy and the United States supplied samples that represented acute and convalescent COVID-19. T cells, B-cell-depleted T cells, or PBMCs provided the cDNA or gDNA that served as material.

In the original analysis: By means of reference gene primer amplification, nucleated cell counts were estimated. Clones were read by immunoSEQ multiplex PCR, and TCRdb kept only the in-frame ones, dropping some. V and J calls and clone size are as listed in that table; D and trimming were resolved from the DNA. The table shows under 200,000 clones, with around 80% occurring only once. The study recruited people aged roughly 18 to 100 years across roughly 25 US areas. V lost 2 bases, J lost 0 bases, and 20 bases lay in between. Germline V lookup: CDR1 LNHNV, CDR2 YYDKDF (reference sequence). The CDR3 is made up of 19 amino acids.

Input material: PBMCs or T cells enriched from blood (not recorded which). This clonotype was sampled from a woman in her forties or fifties in a cohort exposed to, infected with or recovered from COVID-19 (not recorded which). The chain is built from TRBV15 and TRBJ1-3; D possibly corresponds to TRBD1 (5 bases). CDR3 loop: CATSRSGTGGTISGNTIYF. The DNA for the CDR3 is TGTGCCACCAGCAGATCCGGGACCGGGGGGACCATCTCTGGAAACACCATATATTTT.